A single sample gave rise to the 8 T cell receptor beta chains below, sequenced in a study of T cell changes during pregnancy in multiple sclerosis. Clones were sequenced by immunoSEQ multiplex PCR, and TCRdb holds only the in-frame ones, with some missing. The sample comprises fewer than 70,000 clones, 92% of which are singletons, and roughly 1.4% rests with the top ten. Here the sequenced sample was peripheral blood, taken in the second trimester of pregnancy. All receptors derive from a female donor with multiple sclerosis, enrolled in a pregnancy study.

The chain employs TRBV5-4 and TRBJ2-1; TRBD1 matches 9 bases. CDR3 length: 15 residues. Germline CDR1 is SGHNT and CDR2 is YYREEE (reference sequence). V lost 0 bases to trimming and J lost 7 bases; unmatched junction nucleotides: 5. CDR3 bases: TGTGCCAGCAGCTTGGACAGGGGGCGGGAAAATGAGCAGTTCTTC. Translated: CASSLDRGRENEQFF.

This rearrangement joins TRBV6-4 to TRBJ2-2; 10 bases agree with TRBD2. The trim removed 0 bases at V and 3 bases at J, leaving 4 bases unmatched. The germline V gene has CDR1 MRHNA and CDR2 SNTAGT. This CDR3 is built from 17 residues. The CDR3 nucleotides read TGTGCCAGCAGTGACTCAGGGACTAGCGAGTACACCGGGGAGCTGTTTTTT. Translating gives CASSDSGTSEYTGELFF.

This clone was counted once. Here the CDR3 DNA reads TGTGCCACGACCGGAGTGGACACCGGGGAGCTGTTTTTT. Translating gives CATTGVDTGELFF. The chain joins TRBV21-1 to TRBJ2-2; TRBD2, the table's D call, lacks a check against the DNA. TRBV21-1 is annotated as a pseudogene. CDR3 length equals 13 residues.

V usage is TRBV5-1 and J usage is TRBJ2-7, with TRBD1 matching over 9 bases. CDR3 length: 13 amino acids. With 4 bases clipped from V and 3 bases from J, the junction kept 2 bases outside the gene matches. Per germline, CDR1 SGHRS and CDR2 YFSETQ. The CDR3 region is CASSVTGGYEQYF. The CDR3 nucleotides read TGCGCCAGCAGCGTGACAGGGGGCTACGAGCAGTACTTC.

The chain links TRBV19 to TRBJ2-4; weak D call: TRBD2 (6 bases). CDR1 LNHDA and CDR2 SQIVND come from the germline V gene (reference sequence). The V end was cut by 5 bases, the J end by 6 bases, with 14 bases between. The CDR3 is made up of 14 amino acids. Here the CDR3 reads CASSLGSLGNIQYF. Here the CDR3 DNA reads TGTGCCAGTAGTCTCGGGAGTTTGGGAAACATTCAGTACTTC.

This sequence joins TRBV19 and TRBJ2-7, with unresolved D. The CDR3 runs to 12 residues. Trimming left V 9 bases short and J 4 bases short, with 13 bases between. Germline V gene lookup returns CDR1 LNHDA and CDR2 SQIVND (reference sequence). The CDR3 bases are TGTGCCAGGGGCCCTTCGAGTTACGAGCAGTACTTC. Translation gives CARGPSSYEQYF.

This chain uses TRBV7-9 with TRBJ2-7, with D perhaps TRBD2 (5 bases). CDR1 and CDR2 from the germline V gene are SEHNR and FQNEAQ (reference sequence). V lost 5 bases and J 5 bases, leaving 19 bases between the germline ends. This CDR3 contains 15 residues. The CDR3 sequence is CASSKIGSSWNEQYF. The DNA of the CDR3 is TGTGCCAGCAGCAAAATAGGGAGTTCGTGGAACGAGCAGTACTTC.

CDR3 amino acids: CASSLGPVAGAYEQYF. CDR3 in DNA: TGTGCCAGCAGCTTAGGCCCCGTAGCGGGAGCCTACGAGCAGTACTTC. The genes are TRBV7-2 and TRBJ2-7, with TRBD2 matching over 9 bases. There are 16 residues in the CDR3. J lost 2 bases, V lost 1 base, and 6 bases had no gene match. Germline V gene sequence: CDR1 SGHTA, CDR2 FQGNSA.